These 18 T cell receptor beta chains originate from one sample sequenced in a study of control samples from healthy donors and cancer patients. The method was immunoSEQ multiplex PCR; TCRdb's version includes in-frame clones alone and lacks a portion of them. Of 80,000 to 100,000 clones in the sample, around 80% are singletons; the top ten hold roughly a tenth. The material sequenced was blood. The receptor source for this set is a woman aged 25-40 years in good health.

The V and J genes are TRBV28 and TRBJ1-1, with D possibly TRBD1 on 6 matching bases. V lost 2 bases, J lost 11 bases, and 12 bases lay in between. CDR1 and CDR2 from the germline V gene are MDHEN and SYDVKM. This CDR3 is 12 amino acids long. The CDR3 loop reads CASSLRGPGAFF. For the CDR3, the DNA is TGTGCCAGCAGTTTACGGGGGCCCGGGGCTTTCTTT.

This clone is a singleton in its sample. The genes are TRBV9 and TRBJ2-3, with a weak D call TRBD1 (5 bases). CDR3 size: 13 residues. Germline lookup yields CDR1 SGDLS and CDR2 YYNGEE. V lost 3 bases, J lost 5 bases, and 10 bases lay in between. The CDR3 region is CASSATGEDTQYF. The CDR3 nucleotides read TGTGCCAGCAGCGCAACAGGCGAAGATACGCAGTATTTT.

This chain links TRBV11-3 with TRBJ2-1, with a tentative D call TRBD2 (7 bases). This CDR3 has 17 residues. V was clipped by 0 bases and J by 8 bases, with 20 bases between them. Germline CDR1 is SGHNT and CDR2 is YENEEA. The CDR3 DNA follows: TGTGCCAGCAGCTTAGATGGGGTCGGGGGGCCGATGTATGAGCAGTTCTTC. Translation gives CASSLDGVGGPMYEQFF.

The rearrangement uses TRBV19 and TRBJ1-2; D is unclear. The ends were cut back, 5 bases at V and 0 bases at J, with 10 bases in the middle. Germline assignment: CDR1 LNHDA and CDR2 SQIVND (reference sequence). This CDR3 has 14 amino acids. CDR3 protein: CASSLTSANYGYTF. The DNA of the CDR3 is TGTGCCAGTAGTTTAACTTCAGCTAACTATGGCTACACCTTC. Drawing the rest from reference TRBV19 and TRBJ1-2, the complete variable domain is DGGITQSPKYLFRKEGQNVTLSCEQNLNHDAMYWYRQDPGQGLRLIYYSQIVNDFQKGDIAEGYSVSREKKESFPLTVTSAQKNPTAFYLCASSLTSANYGYTFGSGTRLTVV.

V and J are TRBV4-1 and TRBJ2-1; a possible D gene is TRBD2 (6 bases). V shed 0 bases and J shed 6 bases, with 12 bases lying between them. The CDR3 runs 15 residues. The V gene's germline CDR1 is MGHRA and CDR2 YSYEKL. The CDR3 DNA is TGCGCCAGCAGCCAAGAAGGGCTAGCGATCAATGAGCAGTTCTTC. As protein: CASSQEGLAINEQFF.

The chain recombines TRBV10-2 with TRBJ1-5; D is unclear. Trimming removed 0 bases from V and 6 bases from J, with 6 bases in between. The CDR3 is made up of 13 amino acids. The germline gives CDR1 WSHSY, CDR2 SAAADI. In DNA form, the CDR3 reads TGCGCCAGCAGTGAGTCCGGGGTTCAGCCCCAGCATTTT. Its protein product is CASSESGVQPQHF.

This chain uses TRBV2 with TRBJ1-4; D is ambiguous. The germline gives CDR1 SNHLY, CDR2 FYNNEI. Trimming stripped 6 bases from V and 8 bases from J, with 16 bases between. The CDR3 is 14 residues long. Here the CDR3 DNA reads TGTGCCAGCAGCCAGGACTCAATGGGGGAAAAACTGTTTTTT. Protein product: CASSQDSMGEKLFF.

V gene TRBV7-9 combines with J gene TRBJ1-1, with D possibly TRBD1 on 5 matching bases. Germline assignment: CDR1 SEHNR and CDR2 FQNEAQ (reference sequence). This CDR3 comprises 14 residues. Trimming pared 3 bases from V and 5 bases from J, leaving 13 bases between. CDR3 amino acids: CASSFQGVGTEAFF. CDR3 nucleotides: TGTGCCAGCAGCTTCCAGGGAGTTGGGACTGAAGCTTTCTTT.

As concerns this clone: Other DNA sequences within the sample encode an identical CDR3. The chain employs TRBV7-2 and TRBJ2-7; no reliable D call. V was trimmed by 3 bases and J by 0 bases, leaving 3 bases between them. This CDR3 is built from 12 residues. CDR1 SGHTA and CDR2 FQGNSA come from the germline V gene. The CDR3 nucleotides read TGTGCCAGCAGCTTGAGCTCCTACGAGCAGTACTTC. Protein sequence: CASSLSSYEQYF. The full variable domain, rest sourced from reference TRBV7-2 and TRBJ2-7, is GAGVSQSPSNKVTEKGKDVELRCDPISGHTALYWYRQSLGQGLEFLIYFQGNSAPDKSGLPSDRFSAERTGGSVSTLTIQRTQQEDSAVYLCASSLSSYEQYFGPGTRLTVT.

The CDR3 spells CASSQGGELFF. CDR3 in DNA: TGCGCCAGCAGCCAAGGCGGGGAGCTGTTTTTT. The chain has TRBV4-1 and TRBJ2-2, with D unclear. Germline values: CDR1 MGHRA, CDR2 YSYEKL. CDR3 length: 11 residues. Trimming took 1 base from V and 7 from J, leaving 1 base between them.

The CDR3 loop is CASGLTEGIQYF. The CDR3 DNA is TGTGCTAGTGGCCTAACAGAGGGGATTCAGTATTTT. The chain has TRBV12-5 and TRBJ2-3; D might be TRBD1 or TRBD2, each matching 5 bases. The ends were cut back, 6 bases at V and 12 bases at J, with 16 bases in the middle. CDR1 is LGHNT, CDR2 FRNRAP, per germline. This CDR3 is built from 12 residues.

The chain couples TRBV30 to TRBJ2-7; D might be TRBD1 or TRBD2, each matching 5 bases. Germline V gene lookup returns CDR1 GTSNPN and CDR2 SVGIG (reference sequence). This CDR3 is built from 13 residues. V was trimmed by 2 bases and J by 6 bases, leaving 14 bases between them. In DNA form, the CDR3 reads TGTGCCTGGAGTTTGGGGGAGAGGGGCGAGCAGTACTTC. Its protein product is CAWSLGERGEQYF.

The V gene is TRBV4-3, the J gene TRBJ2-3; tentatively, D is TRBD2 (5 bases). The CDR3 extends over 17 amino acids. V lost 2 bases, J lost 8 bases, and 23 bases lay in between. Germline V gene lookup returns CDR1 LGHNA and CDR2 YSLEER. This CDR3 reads CASSQSGAKTLPGTQYF. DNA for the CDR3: TGCGCCAGCAGCCAAAGCGGAGCGAAAACCCTACCGGGTACGCAGTATTTT.

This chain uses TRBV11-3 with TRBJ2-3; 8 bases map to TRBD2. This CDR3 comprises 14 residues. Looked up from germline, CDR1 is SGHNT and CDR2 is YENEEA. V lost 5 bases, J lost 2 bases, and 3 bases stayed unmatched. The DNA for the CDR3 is TGTGCCAGCAGCCTCGGGGGGGCCACAGATACGCAGTATTTT. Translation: CASSLGGATDTQYF.

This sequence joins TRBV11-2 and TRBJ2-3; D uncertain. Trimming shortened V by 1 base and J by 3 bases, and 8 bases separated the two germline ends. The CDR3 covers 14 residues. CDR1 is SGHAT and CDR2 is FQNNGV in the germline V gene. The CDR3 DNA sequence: TGTGCCAGCAGCTTAGTAGGGATGACAGATACGCAGTATTTT. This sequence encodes CASSLVGMTDTQYF.

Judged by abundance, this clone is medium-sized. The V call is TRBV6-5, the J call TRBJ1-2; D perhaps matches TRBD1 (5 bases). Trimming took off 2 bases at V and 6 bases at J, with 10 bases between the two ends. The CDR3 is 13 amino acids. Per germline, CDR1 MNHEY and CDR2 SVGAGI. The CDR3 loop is CASSYVGENGYTF. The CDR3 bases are TGTGCCAGCAGTTACGTGGGGGAGAATGGCTACACCTTC.

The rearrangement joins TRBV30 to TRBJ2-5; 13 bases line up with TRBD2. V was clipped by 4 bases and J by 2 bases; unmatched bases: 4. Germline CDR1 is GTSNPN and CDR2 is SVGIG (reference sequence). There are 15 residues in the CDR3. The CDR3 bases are TGTGCCTGGAACCCGGGACTAGCGGGGCAAGAGACCCAGTACTTC. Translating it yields CAWNPGLAGQETQYF.

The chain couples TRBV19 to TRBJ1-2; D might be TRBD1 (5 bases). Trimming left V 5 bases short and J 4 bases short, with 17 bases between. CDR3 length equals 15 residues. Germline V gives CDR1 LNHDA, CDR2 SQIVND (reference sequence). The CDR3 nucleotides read TGTGCCAGTAGTTCCCAGCCCGGGACGGGCTATGGCTACACCTTC. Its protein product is CASSSQPGTGYGYTF.